This entry concerns a single T cell receptor beta chain. Then a second PCR, running roughly 7 to 11 cycles, was carried out with a sample-barcoded 5' primer and a J-beta primer mix. TCRdb re-called the 5' RACE reads with MiXCR, one entry per CDR3 protein. The table lists more than 650,000 distinct CDR3 sequences, over 20% of them singletons. This entry is derived from a study of blood T cells in healthy people across ages. Germline V lookup: CDR1 SEHNR, CDR2 FQNEAQ (reference sequence). This CDR3 is built from 14 residues. Trimming cost V 1 base and J 6 bases, with 13 bases left between them. What was sequenced was blood. The chain is built from TRBV7-9 and TRBJ2-7; no definite D call. This receptor was obtained from a man in his 70s in good health. CDR3 in DNA: TGTGCCAGCAGCTTAGGCTCCGGTAACGCCGAGCAGTACTTC. Its translation: CASSLGSGNAEQYF.